This T cell receptor (beta chain) was documented in a study of prognosis after radiotherapy for stage I lung cancer. Germline lookup yields CDR1 SNHLY and CDR2 FYNNEI. This CDR3 region has 14 residues. Trimming at V came to 7 bases and at J to 4 bases, leaving 4 bases not matched to a gene. This clonotype came up many times. Its antigen remains unknown. The study, taken as a whole, reports: It was reported that patients with metastases and those without them differed in TRBV and TRBJ gene usage. Counted unique TCR clones declined after stereotactic body radiation therapy (median around 10,000 versus 6,900).

The authors amplified TCR beta CDR3 from genomic DNA using two-round multiplex PCR. Each TRBV and TRBJ gene had its own primer in the first PCR round. A single record per CDR3 protein comes from TCRdb applying MiXCR to the multiplex PCR reads. Of about 59,000 distinct CDR3 sequences detected, around 27% appear once; the ten largest clones hold 7.5%. The TCR originated in a donor aged 50 or older with non-small cell lung cancer. The specimen was PBMCs, collected before or after stereotactic body radiation therapy (not recorded which). This chain connects TRBV2 to TRBJ2-3, with TRBD2 matching over 11 bases. The CDR3 nucleotides are TGTGCCAGCAATAGCGGGGGGGGCGCAGATACGCAGTATTTT. Its translation: CASNSGGGADTQYF.